This T cell receptor (beta chain) was documented in a study of T cell responses to AZD1222 COVID-19 vaccine. CDR3 length: 15 amino acids. Trimming took off 0 bases at V and 3 bases at J, with 10 bases between the two ends. Germline V gene lookup returns CDR1 SGHDT and CDR2 YYEEEE. This clone was detected only once. The repertoire was sequenced with immunoSEQ multiplex PCR; TCRdb's copy has only in-frame clones and lacks some. The top ten hold about 6.7% of the sample, which has around 150,000 clones, about 93% seen once. Second doses that came at about 4 or about 12 weeks were put together. The chain combines TRBV5-6 with TRBJ1-5; unclear D gene. This TCR was recovered from an adult who received the AZD1222 COVID-19 vaccine. The sample here was peripheral blood, taken 28 days after the second AZD1222 dose. CDR3 sequence: CASSLGPGPNQPQHF. In nucleotides, the CDR3 is TGTGCCAGCAGCTTGGGGCCAGGACCCAATCAGCCCCAGCATTTT.